These 29 T cell receptor beta chains share one sample of origin, sequenced in a study of identical twins. MiXCR, run by TCRdb on the 5' RACE reads, gives a single entry per CDR3 protein. The sample lists a few hundred thousand distinct CDR3 sequences, more than 9% occurring once. This same sample was also taken into another study, of yellow fever vaccine responses in identical twins.

The sequenced material came from PBMCs. These receptor sequences come from a woman younger than 35 in good health.

Many counts were recorded for this clonotype. The V and J genes are TRBV6-2 or TRBV6-3 and TRBJ1-1; D is uncertain. CDR3 length: 14 amino acids. V was cut by 0 bases and J by 2 bases, with 7 bases left in between. CDR1 and CDR2 (germline): MNHEY, SVGEGT. This CDR3 reads CASSYSAVNTEAFF. In DNA form, the CDR3 reads TGTGCCAGCAGTTACTCCGCCGTAAACACTGAAGCTTTCTTT.

The genes are TRBV27 and TRBJ1-5, with D unresolved. CDR3 size: 15 residues. CDR1 is MNHEY and CDR2 is SMNVEV in the germline V gene (reference sequence). V was clipped by 4 bases and J by 3 bases, with 13 bases between them. The CDR3 here is CASSSSVQINQPQHF. CDR3 DNA: TGTGCCAGCAGTTCCTCGGTGCAGATCAATCAGCCCCAGCATTTT.

This clonotype was seen more than once but under ten times. The chain joins TRBV9 to TRBJ2-1; 7 bases are shared with TRBD1. Germline loops: CDR1 SGDLS, CDR2 YYNGEE. CDR3 length: 16 amino acids. Trimming at V came to 4 bases and at J to 0 bases, leaving 7 bases not matched to a gene. DNA of the CDR3: TGTGCCAGCAGCCCAACGACAGGGAGCTCCTACAATGAGCAGTTCTTC. Protein sequence: CASSPTTGSSYNEQFF.

The genes are TRBV7-2 and TRBJ2-7; no firm D call. Per germline, CDR1 SGHTA and CDR2 FQGNSA. This CDR3 has 14 residues. V was pared by 0 bases and J by 3 bases, with 9 bases between. The CDR3 bases are TGTGCCAGCAGCTTAGCCTCCGATGTCTACGAGCAGTACTTC. Translated, it gives CASSLASDVYEQYF.

This chain uses TRBV11-2 with TRBJ2-3; the match to TRBD2 covers 8 bases. After removal of 1 base from V and 5 bases from J, the junction contained 8 bases not matched to a gene. There are 16 residues in the CDR3. Looked up from germline, CDR1 is SGHAT and CDR2 is FQNNGV. The CDR3 protein is CASSLVGVGGVDTQYF. In nucleotides, the CDR3 is TGTGCCAGCAGCTTAGTCGGGGTCGGGGGGGTAGATACGCAGTATTTT.

The table lists this clonotype with a few counts. The junction and the germline gene differ at one end; a read error may be behind it. V is TRBV20-1 and J is TRBJ2-4; D perhaps matches TRBD2 (5 bases). Germline CDR1 is DFQATT and CDR2 is SNEGSKA (reference sequence). The CDR3 runs to 16 residues. The CDR3 DNA reads TGCTGTGCTAGAGATCTTCGGGGTGTGGGCAAAAACATTCAGTACTTC. Residues: CCARDLRGVGKNIQYF.

V and J are TRBV2 and TRBJ1-6; D remains unclear. Germline CDR1 SNHLY, CDR2 FYNNEI. V lost 2 bases and J 8 bases, leaving 4 bases between the germline ends. The CDR3 runs 12 residues. The CDR3 nucleotides read TGTGCCAGCAGTGAATTGGATTCACCCCTCCACTTT. Translating gives CASSELDSPLHF.

This chain uses TRBV4-3 with TRBJ1-1; no clear D gene. CDR3 length equals 17 residues. V was trimmed by 1 base and J by 1 base, leaving 16 bases between them. Germline assignment: CDR1 LGHNA and CDR2 YSLEER. CDR3 coding DNA: TGCGCCAGCAGCCAAGTCCCAGACGGGCAAAAGAACACTGAAGCTTTCTTT. Protein sequence: CASSQVPDGQKNTEAFF.

This clonotype was counted a few times. V is TRBV5-1 and J is TRBJ2-3; no clear D gene. The germline V and J ends were trimmed by 4 bases and 2 bases, with 20 bases remaining between them. Germline V CDR1 and CDR2: SGHRS, YFSETQ. This CDR3 has 17 residues. The CDR3 region is CASSLTPLSRFTDTQYF. In DNA form, the CDR3 reads TGCGCCAGCAGCCTGACCCCGTTGAGCCGATTCACAGATACGCAGTATTTT.

The V gene is TRBV9, the J gene TRBJ2-5, with D possibly being TRBD1 (6 bases). Trimming cost V 4 bases and J 4 bases, with 17 bases left between them. Germline V CDR1 and CDR2: SGDLS, YYNGEE. The CDR3 totals 15 residues. CDR3 coding DNA: TGTGCCAGCAGCCTACGGGACGTAGGGGGAGAGACCCAGTACTTC. Protein product: CASSLRDVGGETQYF.

About this clonotype itself: Possible read error: a much larger clone is one base away. V is TRBV12-3 or TRBV12-4 and J is TRBJ2-7, with TRBD1 matching 12 bases. The CDR3 is made up of 16 amino acids. CDR3 DNA: TGTCCCAGCAGCGGGACAGGGGGCTCTTTCTCCTACGAGCAGTACTTC. Amino acid sequence: CPSSGTGGSFSYEQYF.

This clonotype was recorded a few times. The chain has TRBV6-1 and TRBJ1-6, with D unresolved. V lost 0 bases and J lost 14, with 23 bases in between. This CDR3 contains 17 residues. CDR1 and CDR2 from the germline V gene are MNHNS and SASEGT. The CDR3 here is CASSEAKAVADARSLHF. The CDR3 coding sequence is TGTGCCAGCAGTGAAGCCAAGGCAGTCGCCGACGCCCGGTCCCTCCACTTT.

This clonotype has a handful of counts. The chain couples TRBV12-3 or TRBV12-4 to TRBJ2-7, with TRBD1 matching 9 bases. Trimming took 2 bases from V and 1 from J; bases not matched to a gene: 3. The CDR3 is made up of 15 amino acids. The CDR3 DNA is TGTGCCAGCAGTTTAAAGGGACAGGGTTCCTACGAGCAGTACTTC. It codes for CASSLKGQGSYEQYF.

This clonotype was recorded a few times. The chain has TRBV20-1 and TRBJ2-2; D possibly corresponds to TRBD1 (5 bases). CDR3 length equals 12 residues. Germline assignment: CDR1 DFQATT and CDR2 SNEGSKA (reference sequence). Trimming took 1 base from V and 10 from J, leaving 10 bases between them. In DNA, the CDR3 is TGCAGTGCTAGAGGAAGGGGCAAGGAGCTGTTTTTT. This sequence encodes CSARGRGKELFF.

This clonotype showed up many times. The CDR3 region has the DNA TGCAGTGCTGCCTCGGTCTCGGGCAGAGTCGGCACTGAAGCTTTCTTT. Its protein is CSAASVSGRVGTEAFF. The chain recombines TRBV20-1 with TRBJ1-1, with D unclear. Trimming cost V 5 bases and J 4 bases, with 23 bases left between them. Germline-derived CDR1 and CDR2 are DFQATT and SNEGSKA (reference sequence). The CDR3 runs to 16 residues.

The V call is TRBV29-1, the J call TRBJ2-1; a possible D gene is TRBD1 (5 bases). The CDR3 contains 13 residues. V was clipped by 3 bases and J by 4 bases, with 10 bases between them. CDR1 is SQVTM, CDR2 ANQGSEA, per germline. The CDR3 nucleotides read TGCAGCGTTGATCGGCAGGGATACAATGAGCAGTTCTTC. As protein: CSVDRQGYNEQFF.

This clonotype has a count of ten or more. This chain joins TRBV7-3 and TRBJ1-1; D may be TRBD1 (5 bases). V was pared by 2 bases and J by 4 bases, with 11 bases between. The length of the CDR3 is 14 residues. The germline V gene encodes CDR1 SGHTA and CDR2 FQGTGA. DNA for the CDR3: TGTGCCAGCAGCTTACAGGGAGGTATCACTGAAGCTTTCTTT. Its translation is CASSLQGGITEAFF.

This chain uses TRBV27 with TRBJ1-6; D is possibly TRBD1 (5 bases). The germline V and J ends were trimmed by 3 bases and 7 bases, with 13 bases remaining between them. The CDR3 sequence is 15 residues long. Germline V gene sequence: CDR1 MNHEY, CDR2 SMNVEV (reference sequence). DNA of the CDR3: TGTGCCAGCAGTTTTAAGGGTAGGGGAAATTCACCCCTCCACTTT. Translated, it gives CASSFKGRGNSPLHF.

This chain connects TRBV20-1 to TRBJ2-1; 10 nucleotides agree with TRBD2. The CDR3 sequence is 13 residues long. In germline, CDR1 is DFQATT, CDR2 SNEGSKA (reference sequence). The J segment lost 5 bases and the V segment lost 7 bases, leaving 5 bases of the junction unmatched. CDR3 nucleotide sequence: TGCAGTGTTACTAGCGGGGACGACAATGAGCAGTTCTTC. Its protein is CSVTSGDDNEQFF.

In this sample, this clonotype turned up many times. V and J are TRBV20-1 and TRBJ2-3; 11 bases agree with TRBD1. This CDR3 comprises 14 residues. Germline V gene lookup returns CDR1 DFQATT and CDR2 SNEGSKA (reference sequence). Trimming removed 6 bases from V and 5 bases from J; junction bases left unmatched: 7. For the CDR3, the DNA is TGCAGTGCCCCGGACAGGGGGCGAGGAGATACGCAGTATTTT. Its translation: CSAPDRGRGDTQYF.

This clonotype was recorded at least ten times. The chain recombines TRBV5-1 with TRBJ2-3; no clear D. This CDR3 has 13 amino acids. V was cut by 4 bases and J by 4 bases, with 10 bases left in between. The germline CDR1 and CDR2 sequences are SGHRS and YFSETQ. CDR3 nucleotide sequence: TGCGCCAGCAGCCCCTCCGTCGCAGATACGCAGTATTTT. Translation gives CASSPSVADTQYF.

This clonotype came up many times. The gene calls are TRBV5-8 and TRBJ1-1; a weak D match, TRBD1 (5 bases). The CDR3 contains 14 residues. Germline V gene data show CDR1 as SGHTS and CDR2 as YDEGEE. Trimming removed 2 bases from V and 1 base from J, with 9 bases in between. The DNA for the CDR3 is TGTGCCAGCAGCTTTCAGGGATCGAACACTGAAGCTTTCTTT. Protein: CASSFQGSNTEAFF.

This clonotype was detected a few times. The chain combines TRBV28 with TRBJ2-7; D not certain. V lost 5 bases and J 7 bases, leaving 24 bases between the germline ends. The CDR3 spans 16 residues. Germline values: CDR1 MDHEN, CDR2 SYDVKM. The CDR3 loop is CASSVVGLQTVREQYF. The CDR3 DNA reads as TGTGCCAGCAGTGTAGTGGGATTACAGACGGTTAGGGAGCAGTACTTC. Supplemented by reference TRBV28 and TRBJ2-7, the full variable domain reads DVKVTQSSRYLVKRTGEKVFLECVQDMDHENMFWYRQDPGLGLRLIYFSYDVKMKEKGDIPEGYSVSREKKERFSLILESASTNQTSMYLCASSVVGLQTVREQYFGPGTRLTVT.

This clonotype was observed a few times. The chain's CDR3 is CSARSTSGSYNEQFF. CDR3 DNA: TGCAGTGCTAGGAGCACTAGCGGATCCTACAATGAGCAGTTCTTC. The chain carries TRBV20-1 and TRBJ2-1; 8 positions agree with TRBD2. This CDR3 contains 15 residues. Germline CDR1 and CDR2: DFQATT and SNEGSKA (reference sequence). With 3 bases clipped from V and 1 base from J, the junction kept 5 bases outside the gene matches.

This chain joins TRBV3-1 and TRBJ2-5, with D possibly TRBD2 on 5 matching bases. The ends were cut back, 1 base at V and 1 base at J, with 7 bases in the middle. Germline CDR1 LGHDT, CDR2 YNNKEL (reference sequence). The CDR3 totals 14 residues. The CDR3: CASSQASGQETQYF. The CDR3 coding sequence is TGTGCCAGCAGCCAAGCAAGCGGCCAAGAGACCCAGTACTTC.

The chain links TRBV7-2 to TRBJ1-4; 10 positions agree with TRBD1. CDR1 and CDR2 (germline): SGHTA, FQGNSA. After removal of 0 bases from V and 7 bases from J, the junction contained 2 bases not matched to a gene. This CDR3 spans 15 amino acids. The CDR3 DNA reads TGTGCCAGCAGCTTAGCGGGGACAGGGGTTGAAAAACTGTTTTTT. Translation gives CASSLAGTGVEKLFF.

This clonotype has a count of ten or more. The chain is built from TRBV6-2 or TRBV6-3 and TRBJ1-5; D is uncertain. Germline V gene sequence: CDR1 MNHEY, CDR2 SVGEGT. The CDR3 sequence is 13 residues long. With 6 bases removed from V and 1 base from J, the gap between germline ends came to 7 bases. The DNA for the CDR3 is TGTGCCAGCAGGCTTACAAGCAATCAGCCCCAGCATTTT. Its protein is CASRLTSNQPQHF.

A few counts support this clonotype. The chain combines TRBV25-1 with TRBJ2-4, with TRBD1 identical over 7 bases. The trim removed 4 bases at V and 4 bases at J, leaving 7 bases unmatched. Germline V gives CDR1 MGHDK, CDR2 SYGVNS. The CDR3 has 15 amino acids. CDR3 DNA: TGTGCCAGCAGTGCCCACGGGACAGATAAAAACATTCAGTACTTC. Its protein product is CASSAHGTDKNIQYF.

V is TRBV5-1 and J is TRBJ2-5; TRBD2 aligns across 14 bases. V shed 4 bases, J shed 5 bases, and the junction held 7 bases outside the gene matches. This CDR3 contains 16 residues. Germline loops: CDR1 SGHRS, CDR2 YFSETQ. The CDR3 spells CASSAGTSGSRETQYF. CDR3 DNA: TGCGCCAGCAGCGCGGGGACTAGCGGGAGTCGGGAGACCCAGTACTTC.